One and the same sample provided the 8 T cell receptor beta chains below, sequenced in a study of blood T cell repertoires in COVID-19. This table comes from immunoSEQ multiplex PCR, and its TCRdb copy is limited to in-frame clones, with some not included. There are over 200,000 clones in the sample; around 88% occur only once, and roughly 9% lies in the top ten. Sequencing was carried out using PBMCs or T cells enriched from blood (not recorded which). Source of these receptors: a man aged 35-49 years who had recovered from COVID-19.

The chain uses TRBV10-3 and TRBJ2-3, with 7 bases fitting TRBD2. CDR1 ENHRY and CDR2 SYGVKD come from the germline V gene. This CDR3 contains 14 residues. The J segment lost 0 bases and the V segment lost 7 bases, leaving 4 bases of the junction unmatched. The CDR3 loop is CAIMGSGSTDTQYF. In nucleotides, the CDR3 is TGTGCCATCATGGGTAGCGGGAGCACAGATACGCAGTATTTT.

The DNA of the CDR3 is TGTGCCAGCAGCCGGGGTGGGCAGGGGAGAGTTACAGATACGCAGTATTTT. It codes for CASSRGGQGRVTDTQYF. The chain joins TRBV14 to TRBJ2-3, with D maybe TRBD1 (6 bases). The CDR3 is made up of 17 amino acids. Trimming cost V 4 bases and J 3 bases, with 20 bases left between them. CDR1 is SGHDN, CDR2 FVKESK, per germline.

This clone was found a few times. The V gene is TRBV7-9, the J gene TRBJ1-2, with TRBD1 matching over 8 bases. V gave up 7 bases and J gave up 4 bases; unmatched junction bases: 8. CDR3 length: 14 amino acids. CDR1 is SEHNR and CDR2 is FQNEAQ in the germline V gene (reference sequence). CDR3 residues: CASTQGQAVYGYTF. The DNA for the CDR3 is TGTGCCAGCACCCAGGGACAGGCTGTCTATGGCTACACCTTC.

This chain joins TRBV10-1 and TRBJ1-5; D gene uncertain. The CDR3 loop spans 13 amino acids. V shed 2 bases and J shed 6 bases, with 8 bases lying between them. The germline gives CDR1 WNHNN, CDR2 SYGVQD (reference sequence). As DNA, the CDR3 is TGCGCCAGCAGTGAGACCCGGGGTCAGCCCCAGCATTTT. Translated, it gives CASSETRGQPQHF.

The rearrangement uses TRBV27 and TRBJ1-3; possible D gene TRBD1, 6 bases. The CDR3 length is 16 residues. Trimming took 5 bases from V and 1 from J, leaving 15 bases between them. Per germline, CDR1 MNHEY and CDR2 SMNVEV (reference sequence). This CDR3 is CASSLTGTSSGNTIYF. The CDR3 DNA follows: TGTGCCAGCAGTCTTACAGGGACCAGTTCTGGAAACACCATATATTTT.

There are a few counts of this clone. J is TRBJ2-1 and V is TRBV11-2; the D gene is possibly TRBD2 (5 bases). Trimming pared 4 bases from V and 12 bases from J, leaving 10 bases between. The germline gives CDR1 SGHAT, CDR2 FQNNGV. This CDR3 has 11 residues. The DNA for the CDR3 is TGTGCCAGCAGCTACGGCGGAGGGCAGTTCTTC. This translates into CASSYGGGQFF.

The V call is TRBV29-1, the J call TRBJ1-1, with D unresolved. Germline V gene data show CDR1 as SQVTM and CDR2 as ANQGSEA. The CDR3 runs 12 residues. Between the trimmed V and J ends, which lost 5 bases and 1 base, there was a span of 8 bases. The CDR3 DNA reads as TGCAGCGTTCCCCCCAAGAACACTGAAGCTTTCTTT. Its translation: CSVPPKNTEAFF. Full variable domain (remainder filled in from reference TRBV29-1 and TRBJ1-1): SAVISQKPSRDICQRGTSLTIQCQVDSQVTMMFWYRQQPGQSLTLIATANQGSEATYESGFVIDKFPISRPNLTFSTLTVSNMSPEDSSIYLCSVPPKNTEAFFGQGTRLTVV.

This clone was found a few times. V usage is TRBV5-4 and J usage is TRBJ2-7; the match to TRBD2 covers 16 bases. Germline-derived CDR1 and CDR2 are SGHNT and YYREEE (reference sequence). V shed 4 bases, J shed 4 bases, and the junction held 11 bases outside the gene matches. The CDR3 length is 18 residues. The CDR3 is CASSTLGLAGGHLYEQYF. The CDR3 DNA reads TGTGCCAGCAGCACCCTGGGACTAGCGGGAGGGCATTTGTACGAGCAGTACTTC.